The 27 T cell receptor beta chains reported below all come from one sample, sequenced in a study of CXCR3-negative and CXCR3-positive naive CD8 T cells. For these TCRs, the target antigens are not known. Study-level results: TRB CDR3s of CXCR3-positive naive cells were more hydrophobic than those of CXCR3-negative naive cells.

5' RACE with UMI labels generated the TRB cDNA libraries. Reanalyzing the 5' RACE reads, TCRdb keeps one entry per CDR3 protein, without DNA. The sample's table shows some 99,000 distinct CDR3 sequences. What was sequenced was naive CXCR3+ CD8+ T cells from blood. Subset given: CD45RO-CCR7+CD27+CD95- naive CD8+ T cells expressing CXCR3 (TNR3+). Every receptor here comes from a human donor in good health. Some clones in this sample may be carry-over from other donors' samples.

The chain employs TRBV3-1 and TRBJ1-1. CDR3 size: 14 residues. Germline CDR1 is LGHDT and CDR2 is YNNKEL (reference sequence). CDR3 sequence reads: CASSHTDGYTEAFF.

This chain connects TRBV7-6 to TRBJ2-1; TCRdb indicates TRBD2, and absent DNA this call remains unverified. Germline assignment: CDR1 SGHVS and CDR2 FNYEAQ. The CDR3 spans 15 residues. The CDR3 loop reads CASSSGGASPDEQFF.

This sequence joins TRBV7-2 and TRBJ2-3. Germline CDR1 is SGHTA and CDR2 is FQGNSA. The CDR3 extends over 14 amino acids. The CDR3 sequence is CASSLAGVTDTQYF.

This chain uses TRBV20-1 with TRBJ2-7; the D call from TCRdb, TRBD1, cannot be confirmed without DNA. The length of the CDR3 is 14 residues. The germline V gene encodes CDR1 DFQATT and CDR2 SNEGSKA (reference sequence). The CDR3 sequence: CSARPGTGGYEQYF.

CDR3 residues: CASSRGDGDEQFF. This rearrangement joins TRBV11-2 to TRBJ2-1; TCRdb reports TRBD2, a call that lacks DNA to check it against. Germline values: CDR1 SGHAT, CDR2 FQNNGV. CDR3 size: 13 residues.

The J gene is TRBJ1-5, the V gene TRBV27. This CDR3 is 13 amino acids long. Germline CDR1 MNHEY, CDR2 SMNVEV (reference sequence). CDR3 sequence reads: CATRVYSNQPQHF.

V gene TRBV27 combines with J gene TRBJ2-1; lacking DNA, the TRBD1 call made by TCRdb goes unchecked. Germline values: CDR1 MNHEY, CDR2 SMNVEV (reference sequence). The CDR3 is made up of 15 amino acids. The CDR3 spells CASSLVGGSYNEQFF.

The chain carries TRBV29-1 and TRBJ2-1; the TCRdb call, TRBD2, lacks DNA for checking. Germline V gives CDR1 SQVTM, CDR2 ANQGSEA. This CDR3 contains 11 residues. The CDR3 spells CSAWMGSEQFF.

The V gene is TRBV4-3, the J gene TRBJ1-2; TCRdb proposes TRBD1, but this gene call is untestable without DNA. Per the germline V gene, CDR1 is LGHNA and CDR2 is YSLEER. This CDR3 spans 17 amino acids. CDR3 region: CASSQGPPGQITYGYTF.

The gene calls are TRBV4-1 and TRBJ2-5. Germline CDR1 MGHRA, CDR2 YSYEKL. The CDR3 loop spans 15 amino acids. CDR3: CASSQGVHLQETQYF.

The rearrangement uses TRBV28 and TRBJ2-5. This CDR3 is 15 amino acids long. CDR1 and CDR2 (germline): MDHEN, SYDVKM. CDR3: CASGLWAGDQETQYF.

The rearrangement links TRBV7-9 to TRBJ1-5. Looked up from germline, CDR1 is SEHNR and CDR2 is FQNEAQ (reference sequence). The CDR3 consists of 16 residues. CDR3 sequence: CASSLSSARPNQPQHF.

The gene calls are TRBV29-1 and TRBJ1-1; no DNA is available, so the TRBD1 call from TCRdb remains unchecked. CDR3 size: 13 residues. CDR1 and CDR2 from the germline V gene are SQVTM and ANQGSEA. CDR3 sequence: CSVERQGYTEAFF.

The chain employs TRBV7-2 and TRBJ2-1; TCRdb names TRBD1, which stays unverified in the absence of DNA. This CDR3 has 16 amino acids. The germline gives CDR1 SGHTA, CDR2 FQGNSA. The CDR3 spells CASSLAPGQGFNEQFF.

V usage is TRBV27 and J usage is TRBJ1-6. The CDR3 extends over 14 amino acids. Germline V gene lookup returns CDR1 MNHEY and CDR2 SMNVEV (reference sequence). The CDR3 sequence is CASSQTTYNSPLHF.

The chain employs TRBV7-9 and TRBJ2-6. Per the germline V gene, CDR1 is SEHNR and CDR2 is FQNEAQ (reference sequence). The CDR3 runs to 13 residues. CDR3 in amino acids: CASSPPGANVLTF.

The rearrangement links TRBV6-5 to TRBJ2-3; TCRdb reports TRBD1, a call that lacks DNA to check it against. Germline CDR1 and CDR2: MNHEY and SVGAGI. The CDR3 extends over 14 amino acids. The CDR3 spells CASSYPTTGATQYF.

The V and J genes are TRBV7-9 and TRBJ2-7. CDR1 and CDR2 from the germline V gene are SEHNR and FQNEAQ (reference sequence). This CDR3 comprises 12 residues. The CDR3 reads CASSFAGYEQYF.

This chain links TRBV29-1 with TRBJ2-1; TCRdb selects TRBD2, and the lack of DNA leaves this call unchecked. This CDR3 region has 14 residues. Germline loops: CDR1 SQVTM, CDR2 ANQGSEA. The CDR3 loop is CSVETSTIYNEQFF.

The CDR3: CASSSGQPYEQYF. V gene TRBV7-6 combines with J gene TRBJ2-7; TCRdb selects TRBD1, and the lack of DNA leaves this call unchecked. The length of the CDR3 is 13 residues. Germline CDR1 reads SGHVS; CDR2 reads FNYEAQ.

The gene calls are TRBV7-9 and TRBJ1-1; TCRdb names TRBD1, which stays unverified in the absence of DNA. The CDR3 is 16 residues long. Per germline, CDR1 SEHNR and CDR2 FQNEAQ (reference sequence). The CDR3 spells CASSPRDRSMNTEAFF.

The chain couples TRBV3-1 to TRBJ2-3. The germline CDR1 and CDR2 sequences are LGHDT and YNNKEL (reference sequence). CDR3 length equals 16 residues. The CDR3 reads CASSQEAGTSTDTQYF.

This chain joins TRBV30 and TRBJ1-2; as DNA is missing, the TRBD1 call by TCRdb cannot be tested. This CDR3 has 12 amino acids. Looked up from germline, CDR1 is GTSNPN and CDR2 is SVGIG (reference sequence). The CDR3 loop reads CAWSGRNYGYTF.

V gene TRBV27 combines with J gene TRBJ1-1; TCRdb names TRBD1, which stays unverified in the absence of DNA. From germline, CDR1 is MNHEY and CDR2 SMNVEV (reference sequence). CDR3 length equals 19 residues. The CDR3: CASSLMGGRVSEMNTEAFF.

The rearrangement joins TRBV7-9 to TRBJ2-2; TCRdb names TRBD2, which stays unverified in the absence of DNA. The CDR3 is 15 amino acids. Per germline, CDR1 SEHNR and CDR2 FQNEAQ (reference sequence). CDR3 protein: CASSPTSAEDGELFF.

This chain connects TRBV28 to TRBJ2-2; TCRdb calls TRBD1, which cannot be checked without DNA. CDR1 and CDR2 from the germline V gene are MDHEN and SYDVKM. The CDR3 has 16 residues. The CDR3 protein is CASGAFRDSKVPELFF.

The J gene is TRBJ1-1, the V gene TRBV27. CDR3 length equals 15 residues. From germline, CDR1 is MNHEY and CDR2 SMNVEV (reference sequence). CDR3 region: CASRGQALSNTEAFF.